Listed below are T cell receptor beta chains from one sample, sequenced in a study of cytomegalovirus exposure and HLA in healthy donors. The table came from immunoSEQ multiplex PCR; TCRdb's copy has only in-frame clones and leaves some out. This sample has some 250,000 clones, with about 90% found just once. The sequenced material came from PBMCs. These receptors were obtained from a woman between 18 and 29 years old in good health and CMV-seronegative. Each CDR3 is given with its conserved first and last residue. D genes are given only for firm matches. A clone size is listed for some rows: how often the clone was seen (once, few, many), or a class if it is expanded.

V gene	D gene	J gene	clone size	CDR3 protein	CDR3 DNA
TRBV7-9	-	TRBJ2-7	-	CASSLETGIEQYF	TGTGCCAGCAGCTTAGAGACTGGTATAGAGCAGTACTTC
TRBV5-8	-	TRBJ1-5	-	CASSLSEGVNNQPQHF	TGTGCCAGCAGCTTATCCGAAGGAGTGAACAATCAGCCCCAGCATTTT
TRBV4-2	TRBD1	TRBJ2-6	-	CASSQENPGGVLTF	TGTGCCAGCAGCCAAGAGAATCCAGGGGGAGTCCTGACTTTC
TRBV11-2	-	TRBJ2-3	-	CASSIMAQGSTDTQYF	TGTGCCAGCAGCATTATGGCCCAGGGGAGCACAGATACGCAGTATTTT
TRBV5-6	TRBD1	TRBJ1-6	-	CASMGQFSSSYNSPLHF	TGTGCCAGCATGGGACAGTTTTCAAGCTCCTATAATTCACCCCTCCACTTT
TRBV25-1	TRBD2	TRBJ2-3	-	CASSGFSGVASTDTQYF	TGTGCCAGCAGTGGATTTAGCGGGGTCGCCAGCACAGATACGCAGTATTTT
TRBV13	-	TRBJ2-2	-	CASSLETGRLGTGELFF	TGTGCCAGCAGCTTGGAGACAGGACGCCTAGGGACCGGGGAGCTGTTTTTT
TRBV4-1	-	TRBJ2-2	few	CASSQEQTGLWNTGELFF	TGCGCCAGCAGCCAAGAGCAAACGGGACTCTGGAACACCGGGGAGCTGTTTTTT
TRBV9	TRBD1	TRBJ1-2	-	CASSAGQAPNYGYTF	TGTGCCAGCAGCGCTGGACAGGCCCCCAACTATGGCTACACCTTC
TRBV11-2	TRBD2	TRBJ2-7	-	CASRRSGDTYEQYF	TGTGCCAGCAGGCGAAGCGGGGATACCTACGAGCAGTACTTC
TRBV6-5	-	TRBJ1-5	-	CASSPYSNQPQHF	TGTGCCAGCAGCCCCTATAGCAATCAGCCCCAGCATTTT
TRBV5-1	-	TRBJ2-3	-	CASSSGPITDTQYF	TGCGCCAGCAGCTCGGGTCCTATCACAGATACGCAGTATTTT
TRBV4-2	TRBD1	TRBJ2-5	-	CASSQERGLGETQYF	TGTGCCAGCAGCCAAGAAAGGGGGCTGGGTGAGACCCAGTACTTC
TRBV27	-	TRBJ2-5	once	CASRRHSFQETQYF	TGTGCCAGCAGAAGACACAGCTTCCAAGAGACCCAGTACTTC
TRBV6-5	TRBD1	TRBJ1-5	-	CASSSTGAGGNQPQHF	TGTGCCAGCAGTTCCACAGGGGCTGGGGGCAATCAGCCCCAGCATTTT
TRBV9	-	TRBJ1-1	-	CASSVNMEATEAFF	TGTGCCAGCAGCGTAAACATGGAGGCGACTGAAGCTTTCTTT
TRBV18	TRBD1	TRBJ1-4	-	CASSPRTGGDEKLFF	TGTGCCAGCTCACCACGGACAGGGGGCGATGAAAAACTGTTTTTT
TRBV4-3	-	TRBJ1-2	-	CASSQDGGYDNYGYTF	TGCGCCAGCAGCCAAGACGGGGGGTATGATAACTATGGCTACACCTTC
TRBV10-2	-	TRBJ1-1	once	CASSDGAGPNTEAFF	TGCGCCAGCAGTGATGGGGCAGGCCCGAACACTGAAGCTTTCTTT
TRBV7-8	TRBD1	TRBJ1-1	-	CASSLFGTGVRDTEAFF	TGTGCCAGCAGCTTATTTGGGACAGGGGTACGGGACACTGAAGCTTTCTTT
TRBV10-3	-	TRBJ1-2	-	CAISESDRNYGYTF	TGTGCCATCAGTGAATCCGACAGAAACTATGGCTACACCTTC
TRBV19	-	TRBJ1-1	-	CASWGYTEAFF	TGTGCCAGTTGGGGCTACACTGAAGCTTTCTTT
TRBV14	TRBD1	TRBJ2-1	-	CASSRDRVPNEQFF	TGTGCCAGCAGCCGGGACAGGGTTCCCAATGAGCAGTTCTTC
TRBV18	TRBD2	TRBJ2-1	-	CASSPTSGGARYEQFF	TGTGCCAGCTCACCAACCAGCGGGGGGGCCAGGTATGAGCAGTTCTTC